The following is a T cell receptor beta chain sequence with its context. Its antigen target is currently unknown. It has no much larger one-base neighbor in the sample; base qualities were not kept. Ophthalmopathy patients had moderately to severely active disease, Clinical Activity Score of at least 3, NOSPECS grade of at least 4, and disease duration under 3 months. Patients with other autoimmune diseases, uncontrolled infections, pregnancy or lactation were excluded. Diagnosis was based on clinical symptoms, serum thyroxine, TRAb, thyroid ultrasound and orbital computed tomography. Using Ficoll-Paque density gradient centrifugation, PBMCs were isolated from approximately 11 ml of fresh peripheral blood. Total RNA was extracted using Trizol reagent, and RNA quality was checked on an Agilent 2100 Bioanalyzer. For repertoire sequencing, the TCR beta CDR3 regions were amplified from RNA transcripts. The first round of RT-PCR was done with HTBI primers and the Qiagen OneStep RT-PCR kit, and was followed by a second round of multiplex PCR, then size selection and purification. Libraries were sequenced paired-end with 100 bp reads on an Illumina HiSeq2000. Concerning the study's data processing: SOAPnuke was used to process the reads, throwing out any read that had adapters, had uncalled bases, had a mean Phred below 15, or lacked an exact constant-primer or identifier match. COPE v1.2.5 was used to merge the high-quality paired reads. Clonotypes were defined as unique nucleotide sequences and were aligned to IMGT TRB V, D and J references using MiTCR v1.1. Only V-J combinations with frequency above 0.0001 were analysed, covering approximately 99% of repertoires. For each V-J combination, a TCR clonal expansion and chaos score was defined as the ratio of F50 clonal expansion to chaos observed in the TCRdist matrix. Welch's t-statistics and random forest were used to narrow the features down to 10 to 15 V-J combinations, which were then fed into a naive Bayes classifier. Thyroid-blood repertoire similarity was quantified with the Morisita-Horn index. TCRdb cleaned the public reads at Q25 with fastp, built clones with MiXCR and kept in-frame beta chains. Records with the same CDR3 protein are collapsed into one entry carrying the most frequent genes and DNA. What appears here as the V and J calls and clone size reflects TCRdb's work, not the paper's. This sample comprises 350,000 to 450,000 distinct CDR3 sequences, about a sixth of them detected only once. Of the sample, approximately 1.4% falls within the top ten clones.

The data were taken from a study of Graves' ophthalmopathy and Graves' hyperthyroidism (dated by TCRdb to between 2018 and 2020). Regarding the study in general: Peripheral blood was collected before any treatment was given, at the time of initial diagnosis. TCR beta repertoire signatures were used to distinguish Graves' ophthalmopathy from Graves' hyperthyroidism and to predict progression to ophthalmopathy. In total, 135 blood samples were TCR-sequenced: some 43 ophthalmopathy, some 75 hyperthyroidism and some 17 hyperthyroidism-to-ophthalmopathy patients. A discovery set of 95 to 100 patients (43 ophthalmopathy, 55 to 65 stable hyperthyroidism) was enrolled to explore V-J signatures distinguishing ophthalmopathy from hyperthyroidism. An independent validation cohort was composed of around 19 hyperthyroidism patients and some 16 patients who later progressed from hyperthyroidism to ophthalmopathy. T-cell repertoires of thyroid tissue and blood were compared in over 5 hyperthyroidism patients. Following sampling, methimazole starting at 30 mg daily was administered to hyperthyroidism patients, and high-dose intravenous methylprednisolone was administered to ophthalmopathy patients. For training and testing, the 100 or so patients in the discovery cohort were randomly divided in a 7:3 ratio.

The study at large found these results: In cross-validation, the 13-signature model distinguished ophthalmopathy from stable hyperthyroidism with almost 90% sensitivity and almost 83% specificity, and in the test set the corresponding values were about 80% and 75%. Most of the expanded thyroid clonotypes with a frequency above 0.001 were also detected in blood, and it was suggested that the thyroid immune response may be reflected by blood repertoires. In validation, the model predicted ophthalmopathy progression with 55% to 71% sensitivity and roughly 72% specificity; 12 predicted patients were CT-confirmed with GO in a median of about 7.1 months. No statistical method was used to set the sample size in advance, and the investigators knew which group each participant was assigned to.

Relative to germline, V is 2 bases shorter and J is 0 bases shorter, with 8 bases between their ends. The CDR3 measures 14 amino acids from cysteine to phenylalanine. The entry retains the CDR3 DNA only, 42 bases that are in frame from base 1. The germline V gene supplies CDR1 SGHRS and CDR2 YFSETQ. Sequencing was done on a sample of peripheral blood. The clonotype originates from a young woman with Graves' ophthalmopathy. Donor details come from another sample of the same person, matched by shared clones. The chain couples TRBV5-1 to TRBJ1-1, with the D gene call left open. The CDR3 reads CASSFSELNTEAFF. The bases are TGCGCCAGCAGCTTCTCAGAACTGAACACTGAAGCTTTCTTT.